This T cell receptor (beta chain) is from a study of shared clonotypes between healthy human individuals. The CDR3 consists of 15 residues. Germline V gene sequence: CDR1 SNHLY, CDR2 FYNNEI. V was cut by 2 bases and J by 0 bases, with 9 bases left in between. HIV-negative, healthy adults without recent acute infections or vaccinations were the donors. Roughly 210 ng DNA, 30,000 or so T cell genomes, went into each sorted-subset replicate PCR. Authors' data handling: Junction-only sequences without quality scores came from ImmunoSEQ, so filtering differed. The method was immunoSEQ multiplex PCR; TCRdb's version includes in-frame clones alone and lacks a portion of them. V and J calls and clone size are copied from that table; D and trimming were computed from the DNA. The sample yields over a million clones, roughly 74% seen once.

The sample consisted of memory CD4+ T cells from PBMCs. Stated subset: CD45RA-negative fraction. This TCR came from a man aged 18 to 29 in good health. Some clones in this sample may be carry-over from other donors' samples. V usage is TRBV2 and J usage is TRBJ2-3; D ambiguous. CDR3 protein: CASSENDLSTDTQYF. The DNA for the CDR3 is TGTGCCAGCAGTGAAAACGACCTCAGCACAGATACGCAGTATTTT. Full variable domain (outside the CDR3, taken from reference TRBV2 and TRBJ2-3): EPEVTQTPSHQVTQMGQEVILRCVPISNHLYFYWYRQILGQKVEFLVSFYNNEISEKSEIFDDQFSVERPDGSNFTLKIRSTKLEDSAMYFCASSENDLSTDTQYFGPGTRLTVL.